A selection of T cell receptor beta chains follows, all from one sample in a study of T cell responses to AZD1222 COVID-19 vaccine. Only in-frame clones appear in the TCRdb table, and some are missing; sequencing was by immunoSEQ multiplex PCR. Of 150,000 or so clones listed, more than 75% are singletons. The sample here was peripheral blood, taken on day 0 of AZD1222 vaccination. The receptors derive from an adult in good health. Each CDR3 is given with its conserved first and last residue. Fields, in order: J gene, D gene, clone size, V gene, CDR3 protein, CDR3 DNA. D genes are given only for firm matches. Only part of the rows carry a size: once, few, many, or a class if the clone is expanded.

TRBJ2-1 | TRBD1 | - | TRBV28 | CASSLFVTGGLNEQFF | TGTGCCAGCAGTTTATTTGTAACAGGGGGCTTAAATGAGCAGTTCTTC
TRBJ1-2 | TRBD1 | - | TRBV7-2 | CASSRTGAPNYGYTF | TGTGCCAGCAGTCGCACAGGGGCCCCTAACTATGGCTACACCTTC
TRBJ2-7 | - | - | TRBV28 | CATRLGTYEQYF | TGTGCCACCAGACTTGGGACCTACGAGCAGTACTTC
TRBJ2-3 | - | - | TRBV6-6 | CASSYVAGFTSDTQYF | TGTGCCAGCAGTTACGTGGCAGGGTTTACGTCAGATACGCAGTATTTT
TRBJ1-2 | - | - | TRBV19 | CASSISAGSSHGYTF | TGTGCCAGTAGTATTTCGGCAGGGAGTAGCCATGGCTACACCTTC
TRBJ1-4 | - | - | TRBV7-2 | CASRHPNEKLFF | TGTGCCAGCAGGCACCCTAATGAAAAACTGTTTTTT
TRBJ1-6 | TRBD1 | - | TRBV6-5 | CASTRDRSFSPLHF | TGTGCCAGCACCCGGGACAGGAGTTTTTCACCCCTCCACTTT
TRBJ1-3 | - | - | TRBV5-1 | CASRPGSGNTIYF | TGCGCCAGCAGGCCAGGGTCTGGAAACACCATATATTTT
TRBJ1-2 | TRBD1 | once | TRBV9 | CASSETFGTGSGYTF | TGTGCCAGCAGCGAAACTTTTGGGACAGGGAGTGGCTACACCTTC
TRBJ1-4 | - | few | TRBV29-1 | CSVVGLGTENEKLFF | TGCAGCGTTGTAGGTTTGGGAACAGAGAATGAAAAACTGTTTTTT
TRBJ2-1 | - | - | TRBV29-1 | CSVYLVPTSNEQFF | TGCAGCGTTTACCTCGTCCCTACCTCCAATGAGCAGTTCTTC
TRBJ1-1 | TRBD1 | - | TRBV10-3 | CAIRPGQGANPRNTEAFF | TGTGCCATCAGACCAGGACAGGGGGCGAATCCACGGAACACTGAAGCTTTCTTT
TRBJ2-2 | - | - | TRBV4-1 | CASSQLYVAGELFF | TGCGCCAGCAGCCAACTTTACGTAGCCGGGGAGCTGTTTTTT
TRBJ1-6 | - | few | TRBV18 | CASSPGIGSSSYNSPLHF | TGTGCCAGCTCACCGGGTATCGGGTCTAGCTCCTATAATTCACCCCTCCACTTT
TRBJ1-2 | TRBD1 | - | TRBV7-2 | CASSRRGQGGGYTF | TGTGCCAGCAGCCGGCGGGGACAGGGAGGGGGCTACACCTTC
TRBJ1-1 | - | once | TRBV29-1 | CSSRRRNTEAFF | TGCAGCTCGAGAAGGAGGAACACTGAAGCTTTCTTT
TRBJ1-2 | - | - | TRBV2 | CASRRDGDNYGYTF | TGTGCCAGCAGAAGGGACGGGGATAACTATGGCTACACCTTC
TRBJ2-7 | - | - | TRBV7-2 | CASSGGRDPAGEQYF | TGTGCCAGCAGCGGGGGCCGGGACCCAGCGGGCGAGCAGTACTTC